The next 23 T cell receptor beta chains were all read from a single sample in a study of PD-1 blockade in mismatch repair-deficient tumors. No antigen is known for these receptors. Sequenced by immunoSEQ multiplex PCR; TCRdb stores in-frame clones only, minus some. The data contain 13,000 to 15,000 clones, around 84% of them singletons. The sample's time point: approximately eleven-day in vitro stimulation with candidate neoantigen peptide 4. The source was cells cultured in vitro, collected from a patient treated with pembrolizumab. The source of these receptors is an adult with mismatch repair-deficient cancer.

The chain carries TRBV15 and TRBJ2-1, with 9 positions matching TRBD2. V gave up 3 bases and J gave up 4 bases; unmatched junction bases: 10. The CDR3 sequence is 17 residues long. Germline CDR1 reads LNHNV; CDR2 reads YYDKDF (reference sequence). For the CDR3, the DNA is TGTGCCACCAGCAGGGATTTACGGACTAGCGCGTACAATGAGCAGTTCTTC. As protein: CATSRDLRTSAYNEQFF.

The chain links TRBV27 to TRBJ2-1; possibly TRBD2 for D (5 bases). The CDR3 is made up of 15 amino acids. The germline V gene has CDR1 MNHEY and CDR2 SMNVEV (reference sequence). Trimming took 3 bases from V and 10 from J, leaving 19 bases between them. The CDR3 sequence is CASSFSLGAGREQFF. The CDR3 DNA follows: TGTGCCAGCAGTTTCAGCCTGGGAGCCGGCAGGGAGCAGTTCTTC.

CDR3 in amino acids: CATSGGTGGRTEAFF. DNA of the CDR3: TGTGCCACCAGCGGGGGGACAGGGGGGCGCACTGAAGCTTTCTTT. V is TRBV15 and J is TRBJ1-1; 11 nucleotides align to TRBD1. Germline V lookup: CDR1 LNHNV, CDR2 YYDKDF (reference sequence). This CDR3 is 15 amino acids long. The V gene end was trimmed by 5 bases and the J gene end by 4 bases; junction bases not matched to a gene: 6.

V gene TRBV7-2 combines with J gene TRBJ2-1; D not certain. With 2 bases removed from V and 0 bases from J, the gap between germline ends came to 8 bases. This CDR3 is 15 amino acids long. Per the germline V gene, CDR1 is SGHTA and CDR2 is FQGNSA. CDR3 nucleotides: TGTGCCAGCAGCTTAAGTGCGAACTCCTACAATGAGCAGTTCTTC. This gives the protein CASSLSANSYNEQFF.

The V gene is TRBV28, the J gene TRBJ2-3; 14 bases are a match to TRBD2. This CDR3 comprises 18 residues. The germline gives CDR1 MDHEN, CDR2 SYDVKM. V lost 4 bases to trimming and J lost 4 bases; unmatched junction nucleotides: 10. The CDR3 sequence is CASSSTSGRESLPDTQYF. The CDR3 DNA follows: TGTGCCAGCAGTTCGACTAGCGGGAGGGAGTCCCTCCCAGATACGCAGTATTTT.

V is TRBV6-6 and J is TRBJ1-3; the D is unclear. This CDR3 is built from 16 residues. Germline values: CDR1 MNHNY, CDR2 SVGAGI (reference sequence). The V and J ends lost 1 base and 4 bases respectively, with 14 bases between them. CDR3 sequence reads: CASSYFGRRAGNTIYF. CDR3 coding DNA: TGTGCCAGCAGTTACTTCGGACGCCGGGCAGGAAACACCATATATTTT.

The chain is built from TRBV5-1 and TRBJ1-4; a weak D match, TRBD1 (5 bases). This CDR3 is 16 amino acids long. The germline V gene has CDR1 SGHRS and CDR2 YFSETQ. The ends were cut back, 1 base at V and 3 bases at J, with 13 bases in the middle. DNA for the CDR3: TGCGCCAGCAGCTTGTGGGCACGGGGGTCTAATGAAAAACTGTTTTTT. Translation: CASSLWARGSNEKLFF. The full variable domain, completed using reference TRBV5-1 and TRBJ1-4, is KAGVTQTPRYLIKTRGQQVTLSCSPISGHRSVSWYQQTPGQGLQFLFEYFSETQRNKGNFPGRFSGRQFSNSRSEMNVSTLELGDSALYLCASSLWARGSNEKLFFGSGTQLSVL.

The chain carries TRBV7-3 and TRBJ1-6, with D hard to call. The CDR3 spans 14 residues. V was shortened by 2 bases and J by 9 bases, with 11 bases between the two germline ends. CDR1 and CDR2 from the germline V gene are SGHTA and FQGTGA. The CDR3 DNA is TGTGCCAGCAGCTTACACGGGTTTAGTTCACCCCTCCACTTT. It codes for CASSLHGFSSPLHF. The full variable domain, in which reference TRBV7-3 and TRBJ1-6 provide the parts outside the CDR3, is GAGVSQTPSNKVTEKGKYVELRCDPISGHTALYWYRQSLGQGPEFLIYFQGTGAADDSGLPNDRFFAVRPEGSVSTLKIQRTERGDSAVYLCASSLHGFSSPLHFGNGTRLTVT.

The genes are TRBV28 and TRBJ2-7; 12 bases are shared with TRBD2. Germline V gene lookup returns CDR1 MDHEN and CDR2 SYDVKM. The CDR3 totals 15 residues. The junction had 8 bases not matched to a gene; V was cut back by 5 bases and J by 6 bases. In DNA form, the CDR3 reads TGTGCCAGCAGTACCCCTAGCGGGAGGGCCCCCGAGCAGTACTTC. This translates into CASSTPSGRAPEQYF.

CDR3 protein: CASSDFRSADEQFF. CDR3 DNA: TGCGCCAGCAGCGACTTTAGGTCCGCGGATGAGCAGTTCTTC. The J gene is TRBJ2-1, the V gene TRBV5-1, with D unresolved. V dropped 4 bases and J dropped 8 bases, with 16 bases sitting between them. The CDR3 is 14 amino acids. The germline gives CDR1 SGHRS, CDR2 YFSETQ.

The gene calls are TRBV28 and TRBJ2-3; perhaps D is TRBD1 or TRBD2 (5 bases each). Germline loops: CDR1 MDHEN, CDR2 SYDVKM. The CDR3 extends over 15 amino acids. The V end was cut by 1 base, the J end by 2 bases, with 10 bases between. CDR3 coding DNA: TGTGCCAGCAGTTTATCGGGACCATTCACAGATACGCAGTATTTT. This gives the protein CASSLSGPFTDTQYF.

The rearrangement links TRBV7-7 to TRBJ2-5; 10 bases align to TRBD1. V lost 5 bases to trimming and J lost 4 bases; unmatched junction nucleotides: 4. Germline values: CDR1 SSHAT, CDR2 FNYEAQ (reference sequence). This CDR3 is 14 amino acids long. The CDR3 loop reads CASSKDRGRETQYF. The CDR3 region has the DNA TGTGCCAGCAGCAAAGACAGGGGGCGAGAGACCCAGTACTTC. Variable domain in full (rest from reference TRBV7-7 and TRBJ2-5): GAGVSQSPRYKVTKRGQDVTLRCDPISSHATLYWYQQALGQGPEFLTYFNYEAQPDKSGLPSDRFSAERPEGSISTLTIQRTEQRDSAMYRCASSKDRGRETQYFGPGTRLLVL.

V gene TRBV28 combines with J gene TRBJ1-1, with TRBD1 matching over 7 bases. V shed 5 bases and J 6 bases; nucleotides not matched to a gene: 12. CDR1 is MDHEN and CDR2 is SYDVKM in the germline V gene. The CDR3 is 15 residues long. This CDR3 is CASSTIDRDASEAFF. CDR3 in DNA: TGTGCCAGCAGTACTATCGACAGGGACGCTTCTGAAGCTTTCTTT.

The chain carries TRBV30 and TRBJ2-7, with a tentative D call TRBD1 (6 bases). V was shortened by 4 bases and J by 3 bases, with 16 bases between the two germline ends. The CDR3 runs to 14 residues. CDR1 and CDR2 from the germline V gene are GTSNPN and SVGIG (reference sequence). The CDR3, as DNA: TGTGCCTGGACGGGACCGGACAGACTCTACGAGCAGTACTTC. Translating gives CAWTGPDRLYEQYF.

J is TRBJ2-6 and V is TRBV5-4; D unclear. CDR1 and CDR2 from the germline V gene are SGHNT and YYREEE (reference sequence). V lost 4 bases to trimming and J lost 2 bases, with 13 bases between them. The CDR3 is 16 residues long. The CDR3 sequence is CASSIGPLAGANVLTF. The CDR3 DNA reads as TGTGCCAGCAGCATCGGGCCACTCGCTGGGGCCAACGTCCTGACTTTC.

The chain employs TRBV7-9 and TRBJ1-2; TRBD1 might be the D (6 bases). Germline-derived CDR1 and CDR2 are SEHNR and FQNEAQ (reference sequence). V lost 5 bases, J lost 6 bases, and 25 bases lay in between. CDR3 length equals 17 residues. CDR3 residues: CASSPGSGRGLQDGYTF. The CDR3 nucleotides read TGTGCCAGCAGCCCCGGTAGCGGCAGGGGCCTACAAGATGGCTACACCTTC.

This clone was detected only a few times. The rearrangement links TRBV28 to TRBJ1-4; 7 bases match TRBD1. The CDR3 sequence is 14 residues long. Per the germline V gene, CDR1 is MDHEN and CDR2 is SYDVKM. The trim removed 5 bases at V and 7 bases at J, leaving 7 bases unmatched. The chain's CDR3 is CASSRDREGEKLFF. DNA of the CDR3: TGTGCCAGCAGTCGCGACAGGGAAGGTGAAAAACTGTTTTTT.

The chain's CDR3 is CASSSTRLAKNIQYF. The CDR3 bases are TGTGCCAGCAGTTCCACCAGACTAGCCAAAAACATTCAGTACTTC. The chain joins TRBV28 to TRBJ2-4, with D unresolved. The CDR3 spans 15 residues. V lost 4 bases and J 0 bases, leaving 10 bases between the germline ends. CDR1 and CDR2 (germline): MDHEN, SYDVKM.

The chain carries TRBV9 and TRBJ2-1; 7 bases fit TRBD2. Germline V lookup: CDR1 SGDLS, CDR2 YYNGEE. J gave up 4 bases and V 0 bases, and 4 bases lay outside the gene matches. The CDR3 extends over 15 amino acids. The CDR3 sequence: CASSVGGGRYNEQFF. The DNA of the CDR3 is TGTGCCAGCAGCGTAGGTGGCGGGAGATACAATGAGCAGTTCTTC.

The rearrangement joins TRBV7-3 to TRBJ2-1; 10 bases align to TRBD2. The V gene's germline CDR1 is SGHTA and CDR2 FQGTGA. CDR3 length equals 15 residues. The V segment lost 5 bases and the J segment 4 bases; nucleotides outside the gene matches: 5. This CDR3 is CASSITSGNYNEQFF. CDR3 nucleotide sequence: TGTGCCAGCAGCATTACTAGCGGGAATTACAATGAGCAGTTCTTC.

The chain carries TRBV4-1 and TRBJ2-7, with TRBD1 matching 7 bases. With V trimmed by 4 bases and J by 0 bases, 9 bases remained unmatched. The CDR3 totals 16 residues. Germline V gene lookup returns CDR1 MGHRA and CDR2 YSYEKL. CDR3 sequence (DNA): TGCGCCAGCAGCCTCGGGACAGCCTCTTCCTCCTACGAGCAGTACTTC. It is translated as CASSLGTASSSYEQYF.

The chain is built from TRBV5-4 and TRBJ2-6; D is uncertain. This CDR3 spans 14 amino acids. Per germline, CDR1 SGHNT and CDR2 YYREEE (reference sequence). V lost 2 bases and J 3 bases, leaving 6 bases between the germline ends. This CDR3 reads CASSLVLGANVLTF. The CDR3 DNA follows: TGTGCCAGCAGCTTAGTCCTTGGGGCCAACGTCCTGACTTTC.

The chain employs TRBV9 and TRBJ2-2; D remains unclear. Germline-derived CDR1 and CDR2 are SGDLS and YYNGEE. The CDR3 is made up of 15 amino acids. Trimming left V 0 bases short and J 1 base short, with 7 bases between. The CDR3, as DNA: TGTGCCAGCAGCGTAGACCAGCAGAACACCGGGGAGCTGTTTTTT. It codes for CASSVDQQNTGELFF.